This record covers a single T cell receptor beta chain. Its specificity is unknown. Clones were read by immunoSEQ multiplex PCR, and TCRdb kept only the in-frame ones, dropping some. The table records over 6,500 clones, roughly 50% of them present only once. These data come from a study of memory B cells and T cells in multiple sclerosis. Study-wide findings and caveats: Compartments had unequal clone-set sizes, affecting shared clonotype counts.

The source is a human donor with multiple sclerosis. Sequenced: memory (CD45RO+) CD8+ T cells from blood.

This CDR3 is CASRRGNTEAFF. For the CDR3, the DNA is TGTGCCAGTAGAAGAGGGAACACTGAAGCTTTCTTT. This chain links TRBV19 with TRBJ1-1; no definite D call. Germline CDR1 reads LNHDA; CDR2 reads SQIVND (reference sequence). The ends were cut back, 6 bases at V and 1 base at J, with 6 bases in the middle. The CDR3 has 12 amino acids.